One sample yielded the 8 T cell receptor beta chains listed below, sequenced in a study of T cells in Graves' hyperthyroidism and ophthalmopathy. TCR beta CDR3 sequences were amplified from RNA transcripts. Researchers ran a first-round RT-PCR on the TCR CDR3 using the HTBI primer set. TCRdb analysed the multiplex PCR reads with MiXCR anew, one entry per CDR3 protein. The top ten hold about 8% of the sample, which has some 300,000 distinct CDR3 sequences, 13% seen once. The sample taken for sequencing was blood. These receptors were obtained from a woman in her twenties or thirties with Graves' hyperthyroidism that later progressed to Graves' ophthalmopathy.

The table lists this clonotype with many counts. The chain has TRBV11-1 and TRBJ2-7; 10 nucleotides agree with TRBD1. There are 15 residues in the CDR3. The V and J ends lost 5 bases and 3 bases, in that order; junction bases with no gene match: 7. The V gene's germline CDR1 is SGHAT and CDR2 FQDESV (reference sequence). The CDR3 is CASSRRDRGGYEQYF. The CDR3 nucleotides are TGTGCCAGCAGCCGGCGGGACAGGGGAGGCTACGAGCAGTACTTC.

This clonotype turned up a few times. The V call is TRBV4-1, the J call TRBJ2-3, with D unresolved. The germline V and J ends were trimmed by 0 bases and 0 bases, with 7 bases remaining between them. There are 15 residues in the CDR3. Germline CDR1 MGHRA, CDR2 YSYEKL. The CDR3: CASSQDMGSTDTQYF. The CDR3 DNA follows: TGCGCCAGCAGCCAAGATATGGGGAGCACAGATACGCAGTATTTT.

The V call is TRBV5-1, the J call TRBJ2-1, with D unresolved. V was clipped by 0 bases and J by 0 bases, with 7 bases between them. Germline CDR1 reads SGHRS; CDR2 reads YFSETQ. This CDR3 contains 15 residues. The CDR3 DNA sequence: TGCGCCAGCAGCTTGGGGCACGTCTCCTACAATGAGCAGTTCTTC. It encodes CASSLGHVSYNEQFF.

This clonotype appeared many times. DNA for the CDR3: TGTGCCACCAGTGATACCTCCCGACTAGCGGGAGTGGCAGATACGCAGTATTTT. Translated, it gives CATSDTSRLAGVADTQYF. V and J are TRBV24-1 and TRBJ2-3; 12 nucleotides line up with TRBD2. This CDR3 comprises 18 residues. Germline trimming cut 3 bases from V and 4 bases from J; bases unmatched to any gene: 10. Looked up from germline, CDR1 is KGHDR and CDR2 is SFDVKD.

The table lists this clonotype with many counts. The J gene is TRBJ2-2, the V gene TRBV7-9, with D tentatively TRBD2 (6 bases). Germline V gene lookup returns CDR1 SEHNR and CDR2 FQNEAQ (reference sequence). V was pared by 5 bases and J by 5 bases, with 12 bases between. The CDR3 loop spans 14 amino acids. CDR3 residues: CASSPTEGTGELFF. The CDR3 DNA follows: TGTGCCAGCAGCCCCACGGAGGGGACCGGGGAGCTGTTTTTT.

This chain links TRBV20-1 with TRBJ2-2; tentative D call: TRBD1 (8 bases). This CDR3 contains 17 residues. Trimming took 0 bases from V and 4 from J, leaving 18 bases between them. Germline CDR1 DFQATT, CDR2 SNEGSKA (reference sequence). Here the CDR3 reads CSARDKRTGTTTGELFF. CDR3 in DNA: TGCAGTGCTAGAGATAAGAGGACAGGGACTACCACCGGGGAGCTGTTTTTT.

The sample holds many counts of this clonotype. This chain uses TRBV7-9 with TRBJ1-1, with 8 bases fitting TRBD1. CDR1 and CDR2 from the germline V gene are SEHNR and FQNEAQ (reference sequence). CDR3 length: 15 residues. Germline trimming cut 5 bases from V and 0 bases from J; bases unmatched to any gene: 5. For the CDR3, the DNA is TGTGCCAGCAGCCCCGGACAGGGCATGAACACTGAAGCTTTCTTT. Protein product: CASSPGQGMNTEAFF.

The sample holds many counts of this clonotype. Possible read error: a much larger clone is one base away. DNA for the CDR3: TGTGCCAGCGGCCGCCCCGGGCTAGACGGGTACGAGCAGTACTTC. Amino acids: CASGRPGLDGYEQYF. The V gene is TRBV28, the J gene TRBJ2-7; no clear D gene. Germline CDR1 MDHEN, CDR2 SYDVKM. V lost 8 bases and J 4 bases, leaving 21 bases between the germline ends. CDR3 length: 15 amino acids.